This TCR beta chain was captured by sequencing in a study of blood T cells in healthy people across ages (dated by TCRdb to about 2015). For context, the study as a whole: In model experiments, roughly one uniquely barcoded TCR beta cDNA molecule per two T cells was captured by template switching. To track age-related changes in TCR beta repertoire diversity, the study relied on deep sequencing normalized with unique cDNA molecular identifiers. Two additional independent replicas of 1 million unique cDNA reads from the same blood draw were analyzed for two donors (one aged 18 to 29 and one aged 80 or older). Four age groups were formed from the donors: young (average approximately 16 years), middle-aged (around 39), aged (roughly 56) and long-lived (around 82). Donors of different ages were randomly distributed across sequencing lanes to avoid experimental bias. Overall results and qualifications from the work: Donor CMV infection status was unknown, potentially confounding age-related changes in expanded clonotypes. Estimates of total diversity from one million sequenced T cells were regarded as lower bounds and underestimates. Observed TCR beta diversity per million T cells fell roughly linearly with age, and a significant reduction was already apparent by age approximately 40. A strong correlation was found between observed TCR beta diversity and the percentage of naive T cells measured by flow cytometry. Compared with the aged group, more naive CD4+ T cells, fewer expanded clones and increased TCR diversity were shown by the long-lived group, suggesting age selection. Since profiling was done on bulk unsorted PBMCs, naive and antigen-experienced compartments could not be conclusively compared.

The library relied on 5' RACE. The sequencer was an Illumina HiSeq 2500. The second PCR ran for about 7 to 11 cycles and used a J-beta primer mix along with a sample-barcoded 5' primer. A unique molecular identifier was introduced onto each TCR beta cDNA molecule by a template-switch 5' adaptor carrying 12 random nucleotides. Each sample yielded at least 2.5 million CDR3-containing paired-end reads. First-strand cDNA synthesis was performed from all RNA using the Mint cDNA synthesis kit, with priming by a TRBC-specific oligonucleotide. Following uracil-DNA glycosylase treatment, all cDNA underwent a first 18-cycle PCR with the universal primers M1SS and BC2_uni_R. The paper's data handling went like this. Normalization of each sample was performed by random selection of 1 million high-quality reads, each carrying a distinct molecular identifier. Instead of being binned into consensus sequences, reads with shared molecular identifiers were discarded. CDR3 identification, clonotype clustering and error correction used MiTCR with a Q25 quality threshold and the strictest error-elimination algorithm. Lower-bound total TCR beta diversity was estimated with a nonparametric unseen species model using Euler transformation. In TCRdb, the public reads were trimmed at Q25 with fastp and aligned with MiXCR, with productive beta chains retained. Rows are unified per CDR3 protein, each entry keeping the most common DNA and genes. The V and J calls and clone size are TCRdb's, not the authors'. The sample table shows roughly 1.4 million distinct CDR3 sequences, and 59% are seen once. The ten largest account for approximately 7% of the sample.

This clonotype was seen more than once but under ten times. Its antigen specificity is not known. Base qualities are missing; no much larger clone stands one base away. The roughly 42 donors, aged roughly 6 to 95 years, were systemically healthy Caucasian individuals from Russia. Around 9.8 milliliters of peripheral blood were collected from each donor into EDTA-treated Vacutainer tubes. PBMCs were isolated by Ficoll-Paque density-gradient centrifugation, with at least 6.5 million obtained per sample. Total RNA, at least 6 micrograms per sample, was extracted from PBMCs with Trizol reagent. The percentages of naive CD45RAhigh/CD27high T cells were determined by flow cytometry on a PBMC aliquot from every donor. CDR1 and CDR2 are drawn from the germline V gene: MDHEN, SYDVKM. The junction carries 9 bases between V and J, which are trimmed by 3 bases and 4 bases respectively. The CDR3 runs 13 residues from the cysteine to the phenylalanine. Here the CDR3 DNA is all that survives: 39 bases in frame from base 1.

The sequencing input was blood. The chain employs TRBV28 and TRBJ1-1; TRBD1 is perhaps the D gene, given 6 matching bases. The TCR originated in a man aged 18-30 years in good health. The CDR3 is CASSFWGATEAFF. The sequenced DNA: TGTGCCAGCAGTTTTTGGGGGGCCACTGAAGCTTTCTTT.